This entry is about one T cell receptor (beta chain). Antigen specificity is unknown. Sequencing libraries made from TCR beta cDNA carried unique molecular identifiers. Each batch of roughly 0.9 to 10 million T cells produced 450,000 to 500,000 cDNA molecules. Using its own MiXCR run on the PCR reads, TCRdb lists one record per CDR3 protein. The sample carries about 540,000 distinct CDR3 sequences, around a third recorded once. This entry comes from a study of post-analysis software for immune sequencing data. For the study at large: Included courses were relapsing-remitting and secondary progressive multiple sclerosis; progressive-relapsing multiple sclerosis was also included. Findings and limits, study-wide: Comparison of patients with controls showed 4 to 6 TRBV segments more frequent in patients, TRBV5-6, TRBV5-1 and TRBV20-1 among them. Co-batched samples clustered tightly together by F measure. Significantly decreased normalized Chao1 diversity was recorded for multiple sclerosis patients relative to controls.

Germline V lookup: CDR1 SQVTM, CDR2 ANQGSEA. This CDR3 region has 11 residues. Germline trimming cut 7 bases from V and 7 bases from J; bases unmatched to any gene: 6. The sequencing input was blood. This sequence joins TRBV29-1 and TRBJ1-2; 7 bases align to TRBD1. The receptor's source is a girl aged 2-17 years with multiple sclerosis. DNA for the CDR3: TGCAGCGCCGAAGGGGGCCGTGGCTACACCTTC. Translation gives CSAEGGRGYTF.